This TCR beta chain was recovered during a study of blood T cells in healthy people across ages. Study outcomes and limitations: Unsorted PBMCs blocked a conclusive comparison of naive and antigen-experienced cells. The study regarded diversity estimates from one million T cells as underestimates.

Per-sample PBMC isolation yielded at least 7 million cells. With regard to this clonotype: Its antigen is unidentified.

The use of a sample-barcoded 5' primer and a J-beta primer mix characterized a second PCR of about 7 to 12 cycles. TCRdb redid the calling of the 5' RACE reads with MiXCR, one entry per CDR3 protein. This table has 1.5 million to 2 million distinct CDR3 sequences, roughly 32% appearing once. This CDR3 is 15 amino acids long. This chain joins TRBV21-1 and TRBJ2-5; TRBD1, as called in the table, went unchecked against the DNA. TRBV21-1 is recorded as a pseudogene. The sample consisted of blood. This receptor was taken from a woman aged 25 to 45 in good health. The CDR3 coding sequence is TGTGCCAGCAGCGATCCCGGGACAGGACAAGAGACCCAGTACTTC. It codes for CASSDPGTGQETQYF.